This T cell receptor beta chain was obtained from a study of pediatric ulcerative colitis. Turning to the study itself: Disease was pancolitis in roughly 7 and left-sided in two, histology-confirmed.

The rectum was sampled with one to two pinch biopsies at colonoscopy. Broader study findings: Compared with controls, ulcerative colitis showed greater blood-rectum clone sharing.

About this clone itself: What it recognizes is unknown.

Sequencing was at survey level. Each sample received Survey-level depth of up to 500,000 reads. Repertoires were generated with immunoSEQ multiplex PCR, while TCRdb's copy carries only in-frame clones and drops some. The sample gives over 45,000 clones, around 76% of which show up once; roughly 3.4% is in the top ten. The CDR3 is made up of 16 amino acids. Germline V gene data show CDR1 as MGHRA and CDR2 as YSYEKL. J gave up 9 bases and V 2 bases, and 7 bases lay outside the gene matches. The clonotype originates from a girl under 18 with moderate ulcerative colitis. The chain links TRBV4-1 to TRBJ1-6, with 10 nucleotides matching TRBD1. Sequencing was performed on gut tissue. This CDR3 reads CASSQSSRTGGSPLHF. In DNA, the CDR3 is TGCGCCAGCAGCCAATCCTCGAGGACAGGGGGTTCACCCCTCCACTTT.